This T cell receptor beta chain was sequenced during a study of cytomegalovirus exposure and HLA in healthy donors. Broader study findings: Researchers catalogued approximately 170 TCR beta chains as cytomegalovirus-associated. Later analysis placed DRB1 highest and HLA-C lowest in TCR association rates, which differed by HLA locus. Researchers left out some V segments, among them TRBV6-2 and TRBV6-3, as indistinguishable. The classifier, whose performance was assessed in both the original and validation cohorts, reportedly diagnosed cytomegalovirus status with high specificity and sensitivity.

The CDR3 length is 13 residues. V lost 5 bases and J 6 bases, leaving 11 bases between the germline ends. The germline CDR1 and CDR2 sequences are MDHEN and SYDVKM. For this clone: The antigen is undetermined.

With 60 Vbeta and 13 Jbeta primers, the PCR was carried out. The method was immunoSEQ multiplex PCR; TCRdb's version includes in-frame clones alone and lacks a portion of them. The sample contains around 100,000 clones, about 80% of which appear only once. The clonotype was recovered from a female donor in good health and CMV-seropositive. The J gene is TRBJ1-5, the V gene TRBV28; D unclear. The sequenced sample consisted of PBMCs. The CDR3 nucleotides read TGTGCCAGCAGTGTACACGGGGTTCAGCCCCAGCATTTT. This sequence encodes CASSVHGVQPQHF.